This T cell receptor (beta chain) was captured in a study of blood T cell repertoires in COVID-19. In the authors' workflow: How many nucleated cells were present was estimated from reference gene primer amplification. Measured with immunoSEQ multiplex PCR; TCRdb has only the in-frame clones, and not every one. From that table come the V and J calls and clone size; the DNA was used to work out D and trimming. The table lists 67,000 or so clones, approximately 80% of them singletons. This CDR3 spans 10 amino acids. Looked up from germline, CDR1 is SGHNT and CDR2 is YENEEA. V lost 10 bases and J lost 5, with 8 bases in between.

The chain carries TRBV11-3 and TRBJ2-5, with D hard to call. The sequencing input was peripheral blood. The receptor comes from a woman between 65 and 79 years old with acute or convalescent COVID-19. The CDR3 DNA reads TGTGCCAACTTGGTCGAGACCCAGTACTTC. Its translation is CANLVETQYF.